These 17 T cell receptor beta chains originate from one sample sequenced in a study of neoadjuvant anti-PD-1 for oral cavity cancer. The data were produced by immunoSEQ multiplex PCR, yet TCRdb's version contains in-frame clones alone and is incomplete. The sample records 50,000 to 65,000 clones, roughly three quarters being singletons. The sequencing used PBMCs, collected before nivolumab (anti-PD-1) treatment. These receptors were collected from a person between 40 and 79 years old with oral cavity squamous cell carcinoma.

The chain links TRBV7-4 to TRBJ2-6; no definite D call. Germline CDR1 and CDR2: SGHVT and SQSDAQ. The CDR3 is made up of 17 amino acids. With 5 bases removed from V and 5 bases from J, the gap between germline ends came to 19 bases. In nucleotides, the CDR3 is TGTGCCAGCAGCATGCTGAGCTCACAAAGTCGGGCCAACGTCCTGACTTTC. Translation gives CASSMLSSQSRANVLTF. Supplemented by reference TRBV7-4 and TRBJ2-6, the full variable domain reads GAGVSQSPRYKVAKRGRDVALRCDSISGHVTLYWYRQTLGQGSEVLTYSQSDAQRDKSGRPSGRFSAERPERSVSTLKIQRTEQGDSAVYLCASSMLSSQSRANVLTFGAGSRLTVL.

This clone was counted once. This sequence joins TRBV2 and TRBJ2-7; possibly TRBD1 for D (6 bases). Trimming shortened V by 5 bases and J by 3 bases, and 14 bases separated the two germline ends. The CDR3 has 14 residues. CDR1 and CDR2 from the germline V gene are SNHLY and FYNNEI. In nucleotides, the CDR3 is TGTGCCAGCAGTCTGAAACAGGGATTCTACGAGCAGTACTTC. Translating it yields CASSLKQGFYEQYF.

The chain joins TRBV11-2 to TRBJ1-1; D not certain. The CDR3 covers 13 residues. V was clipped by 2 bases and J by 4 bases, with 8 bases between them. The germline CDR1 and CDR2 sequences are SGHAT and FQNNGV. CDR3 coding DNA: TGTGCCAGCAGCTTACAGCTGACCACTGAAGCTTTCTTT. Protein product: CASSLQLTTEAFF.

This chain links TRBV28 with TRBJ1-1; unclear D gene. Trimming removed 6 bases from V and 0 bases from J, with 8 bases in between. Germline V CDR1 and CDR2: MDHEN, SYDVKM. The CDR3 runs to 13 residues. This CDR3 is CASSPGLNTEAFF. CDR3 coding DNA: TGTGCCAGCAGCCCAGGTCTGAACACTGAAGCTTTCTTT.

Sample share makes this clone medium-sized. The chain is built from TRBV27 and TRBJ2-5; possibly TRBD2 for D (7 bases). V lost 5 bases and J lost 5, with 21 bases in between. The germline V gene encodes CDR1 MNHEY and CDR2 SMNVEV (reference sequence). The CDR3 length is 16 residues. As DNA, the CDR3 is TGTGCCAGCAGTCCAGCACCTACAGGGAGGGGGGAGACCCAGTACTTC. The encoded protein is CASSPAPTGRGETQYF.

This clone has only a few counts. V usage is TRBV6-1 and J usage is TRBJ2-7; 8 nucleotides line up with TRBD1. Germline-derived CDR1 and CDR2 are MNHNS and SASEGT. This CDR3 spans 15 amino acids. V was clipped by 1 base and J by 3 bases; unmatched bases: 5. CDR3 residues: CASSEDDTGGYEQYF. For the CDR3, the DNA is TGTGCCAGCAGTGAAGATGATACAGGGGGCTACGAGCAGTACTTC.

The chain joins TRBV14 to TRBJ2-7; D could derive from TRBD1 or TRBD2 (5 bases each). Germline-derived CDR1 and CDR2 are SGHDN and FVKESK. The CDR3 consists of 18 residues. V was trimmed by 4 bases and J by 4 bases, leaving 26 bases between them. The CDR3 loop reads CASSPPRDPRQIRYEQYF. For the CDR3, the DNA is TGTGCCAGCAGCCCCCCCCGGGATCCTCGACAGATTAGGTACGAGCAGTACTTC. Drawing the rest from reference TRBV14 and TRBJ2-7, the complete variable domain is EAGVTQFPSHSVIEKGQTVTLRCDPISGHDNLYWYRRVMGKEIKFLLHFVKESKQDESGMPNNRFLAERTGGTYSTLKVQPAELEDSGVYFCASSPPRDPRQIRYEQYFGPGTRLTVT.

The V call is TRBV7-9, the J call TRBJ2-4, with TRBD2 identical over 12 bases. V lost 5 bases to trimming and J lost 6 bases; unmatched junction nucleotides: 17. The CDR3 contains 19 residues. The V gene's germline CDR1 is SEHNR and CDR2 FQNEAQ (reference sequence). CDR3 in DNA: TGTGCCAGCAGCCCCTGGACCACTAGCGGGAGGCGACGGGGAAACATTCAGTACTTC. Residues: CASSPWTTSGRRRGNIQYF.

V usage is TRBV6-5 and J usage is TRBJ1-1; D remains ambiguous. This CDR3 has 15 residues. CDR1 is MNHEY and CDR2 is SVGAGI in the germline V gene. V lost 8 bases, J lost 2 bases, and 18 bases lay in between. The CDR3 region is CASRRDDLGNTEAFF. CDR3 bases: TGTGCCAGCCGAAGGGATGATTTGGGAAACACTGAAGCTTTCTTT.

This chain joins TRBV11-2 and TRBJ2-4; TRBD1 aligns across 7 bases. Germline CDR1 and CDR2: SGHAT and FQNNGV. Trimming at V came to 6 bases and at J to 15 bases, leaving 11 bases not matched to a gene. This CDR3 is built from 12 residues. This CDR3 is CASSYSTGLVYF. CDR3 sequence (DNA): TGTGCCAGCAGTTATTCGACAGGGTTGGTGTACTTC.

This clone was observed once. The rearrangement uses TRBV6-5 and TRBJ1-3, with D unclear. Trimming removed 3 bases from V and 0 bases from J, with 6 bases in between. Germline CDR1 MNHEY, CDR2 SVGAGI. The CDR3 has 14 residues. CDR3 nucleotide sequence: TGTGCCAGCAGTTATACGGTCTCTGGAAACACCATATATTTT. Its translation: CASSYTVSGNTIYF.

This chain uses TRBV11-1 with TRBJ2-7; TRBD2 matches 8 bases. The junction had 6 bases not matched to a gene; V was cut back by 1 base and J by 7 bases. CDR3 length equals 14 residues. CDR1 is SGHAT and CDR2 is FQDESV in the germline V gene (reference sequence). CDR3 nucleotides: TGTGCCAGCAGCTTAGTAGCGGGAAGAGGTGAGCAGTACTTC. This gives the protein CASSLVAGRGEQYF.

The chain recombines TRBV5-5 with TRBJ2-5, with TRBD1 matching over 7 bases. V was pared by 4 bases and J by 2 bases, with 8 bases of the junction left unmatched. The CDR3 is made up of 15 amino acids. Germline assignment: CDR1 SGHKS and CDR2 YYEKEE (reference sequence). The CDR3 region is CASSLYRGQQETQYF. CDR3 sequence (DNA): TGTGCCAGCAGCCTCTACAGGGGCCAGCAAGAGACCCAGTACTTC.

The chain uses TRBV6-6 and TRBJ1-6; TRBD1 might be the D (5 bases). V gave up 8 bases and J gave up 7 bases, with 15 bases separating them. The CDR3 totals 14 residues. Germline-derived CDR1 and CDR2 are MNHNY and SVGAGI (reference sequence). Here the CDR3 reads CASSLGLNNSPLHF. The CDR3 DNA is TGTGCCAGCTCTTTGGGACTAAACAATTCACCCCTCCACTTT.

This chain links TRBV7-2 with TRBJ2-6; D not certain. Trimming removed 6 bases from V and 0 bases from J, with 9 bases in between. CDR1 and CDR2 (germline): SGHTA, FQGNSA. The CDR3 totals 15 residues. The chain's CDR3 is CASSGPGSGANVLTF. CDR3 DNA sequence: TGTGCCAGCAGTGGACCCGGCTCTGGGGCCAACGTCCTGACTTTC.

The CDR3 is CASSRGVEQYF. CDR3 nucleotides: TGTGCCAGTAGTAGGGGGGTCGAGCAGTACTTC. The chain has TRBV19 and TRBJ2-7; a weak D match, TRBD2 (6 bases). With 4 bases removed from V and 6 bases from J, the gap between germline ends came to 7 bases. Germline loops: CDR1 LNHDA, CDR2 SQIVND (reference sequence). The CDR3 sequence is 11 residues long.

The chain combines TRBV2 with TRBJ1-4, with D unclear. V was cut by 5 bases and J by 5 bases, with 15 bases left in between. This CDR3 spans 15 amino acids. CDR1 is SNHLY and CDR2 is FYNNEI in the germline V gene. The CDR3 sequence: CASSPEQSFNEKLFF. DNA of the CDR3: TGTGCCAGCAGTCCCGAACAGAGTTTCAATGAAAAACTGTTTTTT.